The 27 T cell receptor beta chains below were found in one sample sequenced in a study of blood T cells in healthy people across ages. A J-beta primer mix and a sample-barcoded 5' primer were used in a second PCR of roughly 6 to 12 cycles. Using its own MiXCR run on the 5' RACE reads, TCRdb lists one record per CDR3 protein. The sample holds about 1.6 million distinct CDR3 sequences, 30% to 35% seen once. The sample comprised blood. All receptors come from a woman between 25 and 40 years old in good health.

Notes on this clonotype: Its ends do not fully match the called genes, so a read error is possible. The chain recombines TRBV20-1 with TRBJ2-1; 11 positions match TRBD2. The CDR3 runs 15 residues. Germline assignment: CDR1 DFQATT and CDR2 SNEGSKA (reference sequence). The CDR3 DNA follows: TGCAGTGCTAGTGATAGCGGGAGGGCTGGGAATGAGCGGTTCTTC. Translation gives CSASDSGRAGNERFF.

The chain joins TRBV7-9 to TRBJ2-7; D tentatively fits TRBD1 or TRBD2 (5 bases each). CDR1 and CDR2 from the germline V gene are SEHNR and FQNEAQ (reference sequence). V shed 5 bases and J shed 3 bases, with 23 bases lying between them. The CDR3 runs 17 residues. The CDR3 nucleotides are TGTGCCAGCAGCCCACCCCGGGACGGAGATTTTAACTACGAGCAGTACTTC. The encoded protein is CASSPPRDGDFNYEQYF.

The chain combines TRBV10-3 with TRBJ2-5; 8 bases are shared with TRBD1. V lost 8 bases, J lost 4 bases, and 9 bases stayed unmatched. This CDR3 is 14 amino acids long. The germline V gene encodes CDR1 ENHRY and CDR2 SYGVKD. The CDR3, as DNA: TGTGCCATCGCCTCGGACAGGGTGGGAGAGACCCAGTACTTC. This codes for CAIASDRVGETQYF.

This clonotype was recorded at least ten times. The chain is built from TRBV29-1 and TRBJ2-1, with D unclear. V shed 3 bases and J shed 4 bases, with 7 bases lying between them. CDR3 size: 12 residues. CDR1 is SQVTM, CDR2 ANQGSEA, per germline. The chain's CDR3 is CSVDFGYNEQFF. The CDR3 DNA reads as TGCAGCGTTGATTTCGGTTACAATGAGCAGTTCTTC.

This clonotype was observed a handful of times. CDR3 protein: CASLLSGANVLTF. CDR3 bases: TGTGCCAGCCTCCTCTCTGGGGCCAACGTCCTGACTTTC. The chain joins TRBV4-2 to TRBJ2-6; no definite D call. CDR3 length: 13 residues. Per germline, CDR1 LGHNA and CDR2 YNFKEQ. The ends were cut back, 8 bases at V and 0 bases at J, with 5 bases in the middle.

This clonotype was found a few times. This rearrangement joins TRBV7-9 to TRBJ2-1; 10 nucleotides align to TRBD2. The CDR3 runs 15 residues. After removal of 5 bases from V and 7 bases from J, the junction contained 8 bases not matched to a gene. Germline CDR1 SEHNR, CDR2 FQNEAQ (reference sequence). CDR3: CASSRTSGDLNEQFF. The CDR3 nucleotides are TGTGCCAGCAGCCGAACTAGCGGGGATCTTAATGAGCAGTTCTTC.

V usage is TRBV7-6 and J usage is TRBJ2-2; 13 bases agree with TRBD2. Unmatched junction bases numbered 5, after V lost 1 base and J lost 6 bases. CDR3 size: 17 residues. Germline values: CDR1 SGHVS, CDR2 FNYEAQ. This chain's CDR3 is CASSLGGTSGIAGELFF. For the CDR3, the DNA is TGTGCCAGCAGCTTAGGGGGGACTAGCGGGATCGCCGGGGAGCTGTTTTTT.

The DNA of the CDR3 is TGTGCCAGCAGCTTAGGGGAACTGGGGGTTGAGACCCAGTACTTC. This gives the protein CASSLGELGVETQYF. The chain carries TRBV7-3 and TRBJ2-5, with D possibly called TRBD1 or TRBD2 (5 bases each). Germline CDR1 is SGHTA and CDR2 is FQGTGA. The CDR3 is 15 amino acids. Trimming cost V 2 bases and J 5 bases, with 15 bases left between them. Supplemented by reference TRBV7-3 and TRBJ2-5, the full variable domain reads GAGVSQTPSNKVTEKGKYVELRCDPISGHTALYWYRQSLGQGPEFLIYFQGTGAADDSGLPNDRFFAVRPEGSVSTLKIQRTERGDSAVYLCASSLGELGVETQYFGPGTRLLVL.

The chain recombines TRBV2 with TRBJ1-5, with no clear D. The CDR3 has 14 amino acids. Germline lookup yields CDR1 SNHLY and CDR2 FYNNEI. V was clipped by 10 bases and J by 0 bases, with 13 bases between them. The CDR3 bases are TGTGCCACTCAGGCCGTGTATAGCAATCAGCCCCAGCATTTT. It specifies CATQAVYSNQPQHF. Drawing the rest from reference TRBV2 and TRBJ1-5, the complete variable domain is EPEVTQTPSHQVTQMGQEVILRCVPISNHLYFYWYRQILGQKVEFLVSFYNNEISEKSEIFDDQFSVERPDGSNFTLKIRSTKLEDSAMYFCATQAVYSNQPQHFGDGTRLSIL.

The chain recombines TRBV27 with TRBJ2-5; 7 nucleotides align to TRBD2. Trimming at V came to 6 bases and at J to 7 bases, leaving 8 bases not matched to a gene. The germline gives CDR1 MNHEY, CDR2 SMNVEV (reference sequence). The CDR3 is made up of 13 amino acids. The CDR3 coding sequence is TGTGCCAGCAGGAGCGGGACGCTTGTGACCCAGTACTTC. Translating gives CASRSGTLVTQYF.

CDR3: CSVTTGLGYTEAFF. Written as DNA, the CDR3 is TGCAGCGTTACGACAGGGTTGGGGTACACTGAAGCTTTCTTT. The chain uses TRBV29-1 and TRBJ1-1; 7 bases fit TRBD1. The CDR3 is made up of 14 amino acids. Trimming took 5 bases from V and 3 from J; bases not matched to a gene: 9. The V gene's germline CDR1 is SQVTM and CDR2 ANQGSEA.

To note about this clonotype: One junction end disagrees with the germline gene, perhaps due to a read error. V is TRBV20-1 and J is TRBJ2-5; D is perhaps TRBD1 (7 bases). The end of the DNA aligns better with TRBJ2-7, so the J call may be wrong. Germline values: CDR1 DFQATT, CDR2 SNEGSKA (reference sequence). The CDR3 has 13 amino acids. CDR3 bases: TGCAGTACTAGAGGACCAGGGGGGTACGAGCAGTACTTC. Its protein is CSTRGPGGYEQYF.

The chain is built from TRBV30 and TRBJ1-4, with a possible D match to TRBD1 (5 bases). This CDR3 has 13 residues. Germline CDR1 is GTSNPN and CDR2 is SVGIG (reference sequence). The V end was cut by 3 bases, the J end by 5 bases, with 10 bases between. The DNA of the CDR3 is TGTGCCTGGAGCCTTGGGGGGAATGAAAAACTGTTTTTT. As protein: CAWSLGGNEKLFF.

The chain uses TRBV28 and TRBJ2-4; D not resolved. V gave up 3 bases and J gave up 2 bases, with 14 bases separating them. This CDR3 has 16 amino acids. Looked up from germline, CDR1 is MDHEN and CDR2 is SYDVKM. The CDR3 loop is CASSFTRWATKNIQYF. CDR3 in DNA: TGTGCCAGCAGTTTTACCCGGTGGGCGACCAAAAACATTCAGTACTTC.

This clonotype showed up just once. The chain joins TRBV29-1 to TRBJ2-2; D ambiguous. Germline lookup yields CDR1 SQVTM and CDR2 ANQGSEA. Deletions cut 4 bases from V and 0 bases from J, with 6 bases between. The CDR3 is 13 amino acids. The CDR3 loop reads CSVARPNTGELFF. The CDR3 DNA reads TGCAGCGTTGCCAGACCGAACACCGGGGAGCTGTTTTTT.

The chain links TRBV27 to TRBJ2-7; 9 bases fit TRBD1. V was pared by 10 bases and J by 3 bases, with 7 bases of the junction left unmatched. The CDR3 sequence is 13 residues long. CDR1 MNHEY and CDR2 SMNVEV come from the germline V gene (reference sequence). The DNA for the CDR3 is TGTGCCACCGGACCGGGACAGGGCTACGAGCAGTACTTC. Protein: CATGPGQGYEQYF.

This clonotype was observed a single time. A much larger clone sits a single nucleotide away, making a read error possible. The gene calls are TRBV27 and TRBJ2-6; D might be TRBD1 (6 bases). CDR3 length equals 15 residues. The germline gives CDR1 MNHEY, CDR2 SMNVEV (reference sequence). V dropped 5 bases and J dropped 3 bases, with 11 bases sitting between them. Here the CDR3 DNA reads TGTGCCAGCAGTATGGGGACAAGTGGGGCCAACGTCCTGACTTTC. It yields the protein CASSMGTSGANVLTF.

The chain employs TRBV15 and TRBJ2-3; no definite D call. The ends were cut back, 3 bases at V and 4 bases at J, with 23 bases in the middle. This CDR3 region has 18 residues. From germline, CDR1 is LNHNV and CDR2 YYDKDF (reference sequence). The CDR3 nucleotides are TGTGCCACCAGCAGCTCCCGGCTGGCTCCTGCGAGCCCAGATACGCAGTATTTT. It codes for CATSSSRLAPASPDTQYF.

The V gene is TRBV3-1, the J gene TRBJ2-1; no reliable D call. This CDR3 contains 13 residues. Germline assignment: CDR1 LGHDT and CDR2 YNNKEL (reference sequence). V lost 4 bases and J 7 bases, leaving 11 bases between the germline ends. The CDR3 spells CASSPDLRNEQFF. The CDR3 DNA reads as TGTGCCAGCAGCCCGGACCTTCGGAATGAGCAGTTCTTC.

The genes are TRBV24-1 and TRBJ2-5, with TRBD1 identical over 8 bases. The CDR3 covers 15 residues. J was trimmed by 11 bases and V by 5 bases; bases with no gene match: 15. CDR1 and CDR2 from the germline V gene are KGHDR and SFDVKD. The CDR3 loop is CATSGDRYSNNEQYF. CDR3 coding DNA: TGTGCCACCAGTGGGGACAGGTACAGCAACAATGAGCAGTACTTC.

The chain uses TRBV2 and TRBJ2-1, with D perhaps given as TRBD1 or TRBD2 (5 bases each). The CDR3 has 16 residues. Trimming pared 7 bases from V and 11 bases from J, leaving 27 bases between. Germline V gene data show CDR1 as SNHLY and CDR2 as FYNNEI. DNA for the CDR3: TGTGCCAGCACTGGGACCTTCGGCCAAAATAAGAATAAGCAGTTCTTC. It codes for CASTGTFGQNKNKQFF.

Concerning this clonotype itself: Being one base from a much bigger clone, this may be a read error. Here the CDR3 reads CNVTTGGYGYTF. The CDR3 DNA is TGCAACGTGACAACAGGGGGCTACGGCTACACCTTC. This sequence joins TRBV29-1 and TRBJ1-2, with 9 positions matching TRBD1. The CDR3 runs to 12 residues. Germline V gives CDR1 SQVTM, CDR2 ANQGSEA.

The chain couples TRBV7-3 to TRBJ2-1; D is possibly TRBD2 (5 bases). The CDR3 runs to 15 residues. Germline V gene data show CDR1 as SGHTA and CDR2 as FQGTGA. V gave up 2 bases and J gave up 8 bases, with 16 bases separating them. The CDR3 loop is CASSLGLPSQDEQFF. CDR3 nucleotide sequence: TGTGCCAGCAGCTTAGGACTTCCTTCCCAGGATGAGCAGTTCTTC.

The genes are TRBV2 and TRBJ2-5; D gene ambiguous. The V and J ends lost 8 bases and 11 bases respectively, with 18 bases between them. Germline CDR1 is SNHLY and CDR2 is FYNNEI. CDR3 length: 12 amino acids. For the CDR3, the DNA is TGTGCCAGCCGGCTAATATACCCGGAGCAGTACTTC. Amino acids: CASRLIYPEQYF.

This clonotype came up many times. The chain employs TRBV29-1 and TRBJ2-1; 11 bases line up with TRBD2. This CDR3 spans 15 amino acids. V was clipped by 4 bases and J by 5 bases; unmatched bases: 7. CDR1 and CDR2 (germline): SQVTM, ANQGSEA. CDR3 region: CSVVTGLAANNEQFF. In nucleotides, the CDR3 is TGCAGCGTTGTGACGGGACTAGCGGCAAACAATGAGCAGTTCTTC.

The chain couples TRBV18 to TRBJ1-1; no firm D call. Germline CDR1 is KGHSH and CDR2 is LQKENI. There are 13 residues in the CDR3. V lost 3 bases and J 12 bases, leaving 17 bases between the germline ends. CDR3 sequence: CASSPYPAEVTFF. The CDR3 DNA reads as TGTGCCAGCTCACCGTACCCTGCGGAGGTTACTTTCTTT.

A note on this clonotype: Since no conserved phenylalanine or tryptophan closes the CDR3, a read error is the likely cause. The CDR3 protein is CASSEQGTRTDTQYL. CDR3 DNA sequence: TGTGCCAGCAGCGAACAGGGGACCCGCACAGATACGCAGTATTTG. The chain employs TRBV7-8 and TRBJ2-3; the match to TRBD1 covers 7 bases. Germline CDR1 and CDR2: SGHVS and FQNEAQ. The CDR3 totals 15 residues. The V and J ends lost 5 bases and 1 base, in that order; junction bases with no gene match: 6.